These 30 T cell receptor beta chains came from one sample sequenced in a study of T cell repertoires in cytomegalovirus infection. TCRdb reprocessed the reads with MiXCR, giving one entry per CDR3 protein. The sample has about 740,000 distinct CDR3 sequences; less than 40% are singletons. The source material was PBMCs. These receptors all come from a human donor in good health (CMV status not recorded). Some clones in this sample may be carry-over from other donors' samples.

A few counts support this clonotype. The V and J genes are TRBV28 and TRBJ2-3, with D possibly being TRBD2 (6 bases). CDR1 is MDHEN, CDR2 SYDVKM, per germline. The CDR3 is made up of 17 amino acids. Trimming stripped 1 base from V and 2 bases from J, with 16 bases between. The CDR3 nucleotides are TGTGCCAGCAGTTTATACCTTGGCGGGAAAAACACAGATACGCAGTATTTT. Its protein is CASSLYLGGKNTDTQYF.

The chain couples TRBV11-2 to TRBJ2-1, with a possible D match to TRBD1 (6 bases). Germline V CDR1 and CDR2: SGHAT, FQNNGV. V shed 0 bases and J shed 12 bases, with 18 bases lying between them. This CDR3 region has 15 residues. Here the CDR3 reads CASSLEAVRGHGQFF. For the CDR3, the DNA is TGTGCCAGCAGCTTAGAGGCCGTCAGGGGCCATGGGCAGTTCTTC. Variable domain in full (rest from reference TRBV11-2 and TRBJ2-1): EAGVAQSPRYKIIEKRQSVAFWCNPISGHATLYWYQQILGQGPKLLIQFQNNGVVDDSQLPKDRFSAERLKGVDSTLKIQPAKLEDSAVYLCASSLEAVRGHGQFFGPGTRLTVL.

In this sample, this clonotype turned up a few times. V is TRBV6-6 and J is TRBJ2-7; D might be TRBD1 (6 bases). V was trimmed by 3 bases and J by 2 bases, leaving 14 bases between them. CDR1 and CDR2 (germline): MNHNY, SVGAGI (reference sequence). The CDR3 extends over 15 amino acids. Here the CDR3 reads CASSYLETGTYEQYF. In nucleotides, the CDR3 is TGTGCCAGCAGTTATCTCGAGACAGGAACCTACGAGCAGTACTTC.

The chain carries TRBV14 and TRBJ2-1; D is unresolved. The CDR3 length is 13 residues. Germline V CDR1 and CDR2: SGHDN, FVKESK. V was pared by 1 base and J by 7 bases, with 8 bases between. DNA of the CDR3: TGTGCCAGCAGCCAAGGGGTTCCAAATGAGCAGTTCTTC. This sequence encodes CASSQGVPNEQFF.

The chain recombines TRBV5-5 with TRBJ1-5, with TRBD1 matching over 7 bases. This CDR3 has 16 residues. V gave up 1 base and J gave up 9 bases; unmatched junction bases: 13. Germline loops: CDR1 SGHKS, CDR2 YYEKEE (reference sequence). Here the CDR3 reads CASSLYDRALQWPQHF. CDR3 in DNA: TGTGCCAGCAGCTTGTACGACAGGGCACTGCAGTGGCCCCAGCATTTT.

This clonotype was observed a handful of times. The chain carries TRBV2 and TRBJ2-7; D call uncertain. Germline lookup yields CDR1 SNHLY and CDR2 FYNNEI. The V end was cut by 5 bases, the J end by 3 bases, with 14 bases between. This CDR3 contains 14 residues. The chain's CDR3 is CASSPATPDYEQYF. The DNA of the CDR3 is TGTGCCAGCAGTCCTGCGACGCCTGACTACGAGCAGTACTTC. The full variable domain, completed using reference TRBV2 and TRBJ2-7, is EPEVTQTPSHQVTQMGQEVILRCVPISNHLYFYWYRQILGQKVEFLVSFYNNEISEKSEIFDDQFSVERPDGSNFTLKIRSTKLEDSAMYFCASSPATPDYEQYFGPGTRLTVT.

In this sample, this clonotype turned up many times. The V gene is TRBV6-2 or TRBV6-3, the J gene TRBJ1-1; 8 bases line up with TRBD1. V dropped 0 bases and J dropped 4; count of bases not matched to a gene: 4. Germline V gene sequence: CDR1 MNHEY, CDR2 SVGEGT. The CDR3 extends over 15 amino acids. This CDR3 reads CASSYSAQGGTEAFF. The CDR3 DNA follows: TGTGCCAGCAGTTACTCGGCACAGGGGGGCACTGAAGCTTTCTTT.

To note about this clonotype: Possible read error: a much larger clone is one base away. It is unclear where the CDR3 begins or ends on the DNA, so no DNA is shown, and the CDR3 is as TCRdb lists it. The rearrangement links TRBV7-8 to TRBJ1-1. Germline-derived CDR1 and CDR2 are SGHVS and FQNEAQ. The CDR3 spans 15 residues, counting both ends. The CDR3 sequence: CASSLFGMGNTEALF.

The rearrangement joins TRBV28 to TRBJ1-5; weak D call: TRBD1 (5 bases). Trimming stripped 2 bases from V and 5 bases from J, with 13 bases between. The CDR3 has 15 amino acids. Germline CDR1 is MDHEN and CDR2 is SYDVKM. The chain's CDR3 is CASSLLTGVDQPQHF. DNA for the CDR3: TGTGCCAGCAGTTTACTGACGGGGGTGGATCAGCCCCAGCATTTT. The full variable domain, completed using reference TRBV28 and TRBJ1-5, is DVKVTQSSRYLVKRTGEKVFLECVQDMDHENMFWYRQDPGLGLRLIYFSYDVKMKEKGDIPEGYSVSREKKERFSLILESASTNQTSMYLCASSLLTGVDQPQHFGDGTRLSIL.

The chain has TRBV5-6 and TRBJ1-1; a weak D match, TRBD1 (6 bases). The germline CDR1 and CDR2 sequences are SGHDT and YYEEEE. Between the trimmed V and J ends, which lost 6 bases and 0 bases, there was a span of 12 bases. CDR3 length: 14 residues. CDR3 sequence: CASTLPGVNTEAFF. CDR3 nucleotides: TGTGCCAGCACCCTTCCAGGGGTGAACACTGAAGCTTTCTTT.

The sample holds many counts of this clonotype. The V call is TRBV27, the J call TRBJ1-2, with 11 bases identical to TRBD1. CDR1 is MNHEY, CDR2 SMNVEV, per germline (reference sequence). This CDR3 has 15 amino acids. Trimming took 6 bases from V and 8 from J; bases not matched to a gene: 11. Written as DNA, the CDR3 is TGTGCCAGCAGCACGACCGGACAGGGGGCATTCGGCTACACCTTC. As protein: CASSTTGQGAFGYTF.

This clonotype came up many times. CDR3 DNA sequence: TGTGCCAGCAGCTCCGGGACTGAAGCTTTCTTT. This sequence encodes CASSSGTEAFF. V and J are TRBV7-3 and TRBJ1-1; no clear D. V dropped 4 bases and J dropped 5 bases, with 5 bases sitting between them. The length of the CDR3 is 11 residues. CDR1 and CDR2 (germline): SGHTA, FQGTGA.

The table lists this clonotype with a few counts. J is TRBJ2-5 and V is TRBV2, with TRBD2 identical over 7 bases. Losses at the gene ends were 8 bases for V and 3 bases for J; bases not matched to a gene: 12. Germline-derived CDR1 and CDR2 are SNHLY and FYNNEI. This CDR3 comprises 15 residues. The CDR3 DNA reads TGTGCCAGCCGGGTGGGGGAGGGCCTCGAAGAGACCCAGTACTTC. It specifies CASRVGEGLEETQYF.

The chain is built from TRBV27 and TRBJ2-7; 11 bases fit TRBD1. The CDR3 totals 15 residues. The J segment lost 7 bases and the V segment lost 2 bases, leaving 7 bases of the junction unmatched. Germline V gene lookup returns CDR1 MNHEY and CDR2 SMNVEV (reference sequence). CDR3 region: CASSLHGQGAGEQYF. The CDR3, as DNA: TGTGCCAGCAGTTTACACGGACAGGGGGCGGGAGAGCAGTACTTC.

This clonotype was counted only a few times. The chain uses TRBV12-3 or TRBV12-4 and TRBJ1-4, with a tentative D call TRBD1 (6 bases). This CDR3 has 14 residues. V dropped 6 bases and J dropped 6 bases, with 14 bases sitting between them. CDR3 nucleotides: TGTGCCAGCAGACCAACAGGGTTGGATGAAAAACTGTTTTTT. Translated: CASRPTGLDEKLFF.

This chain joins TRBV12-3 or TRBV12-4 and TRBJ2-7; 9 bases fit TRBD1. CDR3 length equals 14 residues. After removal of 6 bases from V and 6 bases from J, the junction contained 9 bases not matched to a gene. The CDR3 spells CASRPGTGMVEQYF. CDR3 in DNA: TGTGCCAGCAGACCCGGGACAGGGATGGTCGAGCAGTACTTC.

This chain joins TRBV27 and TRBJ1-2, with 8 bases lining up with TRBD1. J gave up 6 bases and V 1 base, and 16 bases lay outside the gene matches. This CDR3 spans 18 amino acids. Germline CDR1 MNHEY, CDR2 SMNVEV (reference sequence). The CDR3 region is CASSLLGDRRILGNGYTF. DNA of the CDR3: TGTGCCAGCAGTTTATTAGGGGACAGGAGAATTCTCGGGAATGGCTACACCTTC.

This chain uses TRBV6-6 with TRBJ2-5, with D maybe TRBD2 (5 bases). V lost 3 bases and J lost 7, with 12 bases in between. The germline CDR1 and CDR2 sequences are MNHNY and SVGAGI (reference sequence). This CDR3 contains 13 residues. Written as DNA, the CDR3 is TGTGCCAGCAGTTATCCGGAGGTTGGGACCCAGTACTTC. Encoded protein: CASSYPEVGTQYF.

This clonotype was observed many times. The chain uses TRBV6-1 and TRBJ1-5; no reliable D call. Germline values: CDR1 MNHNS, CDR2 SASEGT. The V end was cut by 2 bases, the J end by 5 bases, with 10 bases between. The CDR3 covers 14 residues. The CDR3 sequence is CASSEYANYQPQHF. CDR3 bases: TGTGCCAGCAGTGAATACGCAAATTATCAGCCCCAGCATTTT.

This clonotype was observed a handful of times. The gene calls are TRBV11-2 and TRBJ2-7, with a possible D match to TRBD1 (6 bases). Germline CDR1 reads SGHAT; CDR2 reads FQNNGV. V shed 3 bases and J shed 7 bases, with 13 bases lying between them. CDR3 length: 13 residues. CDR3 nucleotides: TGTGCCAGCAGCTTCAGACAGGTCATGGAGCAGTACTTC. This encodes CASSFRQVMEQYF. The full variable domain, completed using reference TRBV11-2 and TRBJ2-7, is EAGVAQSPRYKIIEKRQSVAFWCNPISGHATLYWYQQILGQGPKLLIQFQNNGVVDDSQLPKDRFSAERLKGVDSTLKIQPAKLEDSAVYLCASSFRQVMEQYFGPGTRLTVT.

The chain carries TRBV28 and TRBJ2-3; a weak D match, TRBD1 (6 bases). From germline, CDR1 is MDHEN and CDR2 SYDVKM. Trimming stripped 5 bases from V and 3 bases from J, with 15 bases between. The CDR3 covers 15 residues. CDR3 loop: CASSPGDIKTDTQYF. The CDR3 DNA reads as TGTGCCAGCAGTCCCGGGGACATTAAAACAGATACGCAGTATTTT. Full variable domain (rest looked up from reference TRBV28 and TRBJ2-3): DVKVTQSSRYLVKRTGEKVFLECVQDMDHENMFWYRQDPGLGLRLIYFSYDVKMKEKGDIPEGYSVSREKKERFSLILESASTNQTSMYLCASSPGDIKTDTQYFGPGTRLTVL.

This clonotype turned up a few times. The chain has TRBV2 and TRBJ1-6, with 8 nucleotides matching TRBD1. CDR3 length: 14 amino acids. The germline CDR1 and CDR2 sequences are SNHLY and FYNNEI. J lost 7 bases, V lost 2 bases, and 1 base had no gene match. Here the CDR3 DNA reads TGTGCCAGCAGTGAACAGGGGGCGAATTCACCCCTCCACTTT. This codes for CASSEQGANSPLHF.

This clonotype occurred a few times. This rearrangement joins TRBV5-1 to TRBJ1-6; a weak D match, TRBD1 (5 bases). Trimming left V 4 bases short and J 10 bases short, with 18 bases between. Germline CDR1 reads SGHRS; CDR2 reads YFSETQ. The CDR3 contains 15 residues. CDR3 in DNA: TGCGCCAGCAGCATAGACAGCTCAAATTGGTCACCCCTCCACTTT. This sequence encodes CASSIDSSNWSPLHF.

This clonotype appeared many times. The CDR3 sequence: CASSHGRDQETQYF. The DNA of the CDR3 is TGTGCCAGCAGCCACGGACGGGACCAAGAGACCCAGTACTTC. The chain joins TRBV7-2 to TRBJ2-5; D uncertain. V was cut by 5 bases and J by 0 bases, with 10 bases left in between. Looked up from germline, CDR1 is SGHTA and CDR2 is FQGNSA. The CDR3 is 14 amino acids.

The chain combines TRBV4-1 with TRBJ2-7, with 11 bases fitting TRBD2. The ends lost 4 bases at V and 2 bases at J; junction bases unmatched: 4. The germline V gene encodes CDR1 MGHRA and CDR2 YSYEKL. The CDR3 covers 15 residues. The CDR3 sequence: CASSLFSGGAYEQYF. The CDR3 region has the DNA TGCGCCAGCAGCCTCTTTAGCGGGGGGGCCTACGAGCAGTACTTC.

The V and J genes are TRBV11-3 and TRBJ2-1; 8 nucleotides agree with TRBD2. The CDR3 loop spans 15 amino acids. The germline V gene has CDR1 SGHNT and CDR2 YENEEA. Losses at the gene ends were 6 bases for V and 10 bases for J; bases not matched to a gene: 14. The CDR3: CASSPGVAGRSEQFF. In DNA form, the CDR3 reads TGTGCCAGCAGTCCTGGAGTAGCGGGACGATCCGAGCAGTTCTTC.

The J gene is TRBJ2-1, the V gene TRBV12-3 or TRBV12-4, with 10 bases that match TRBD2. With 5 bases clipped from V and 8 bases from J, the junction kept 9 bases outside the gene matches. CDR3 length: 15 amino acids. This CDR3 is CASSGGTSEVYEQFF. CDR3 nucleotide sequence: TGTGCCAGCAGTGGAGGGACTAGCGAGGTTTATGAGCAGTTCTTC.

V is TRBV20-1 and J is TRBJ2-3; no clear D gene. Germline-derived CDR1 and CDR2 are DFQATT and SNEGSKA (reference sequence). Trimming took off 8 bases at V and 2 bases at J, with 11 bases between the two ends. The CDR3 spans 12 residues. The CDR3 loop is CSTRQPTDTQYF. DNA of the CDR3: TGCAGTACCCGCCAACCCACAGATACGCAGTATTTT.

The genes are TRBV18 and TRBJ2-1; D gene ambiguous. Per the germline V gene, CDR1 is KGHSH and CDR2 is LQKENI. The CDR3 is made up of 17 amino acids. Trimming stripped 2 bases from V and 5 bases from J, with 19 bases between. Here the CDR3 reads CASSPYVTTTAHNEQFF. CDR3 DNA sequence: TGTGCCAGCTCACCATACGTAACGACCACGGCTCACAATGAGCAGTTCTTC. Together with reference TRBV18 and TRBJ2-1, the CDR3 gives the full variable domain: NAGVMQNPRHLVRRRGQEARLRCSPMKGHSHVYWYRQLPEEGLKFMVYLQKENIIDESGMPKERFSAEFPKEGPSILRIQQVVRGDSAAYFCASSPYVTTTAHNEQFFGPGTRLTVL.

CDR3 nucleotide sequence: TGTGCCAGCAGCCGTTTCGAGGCGTCCTACAATGAGCAGTTCTTC. Residues: CASSRFEASYNEQFF. The gene calls are TRBV27 and TRBJ2-1; D call uncertain. V gave up 6 bases and J gave up 1 base, with 13 bases separating them. Per the germline V gene, CDR1 is MNHEY and CDR2 is SMNVEV (reference sequence). The CDR3 loop spans 15 amino acids.